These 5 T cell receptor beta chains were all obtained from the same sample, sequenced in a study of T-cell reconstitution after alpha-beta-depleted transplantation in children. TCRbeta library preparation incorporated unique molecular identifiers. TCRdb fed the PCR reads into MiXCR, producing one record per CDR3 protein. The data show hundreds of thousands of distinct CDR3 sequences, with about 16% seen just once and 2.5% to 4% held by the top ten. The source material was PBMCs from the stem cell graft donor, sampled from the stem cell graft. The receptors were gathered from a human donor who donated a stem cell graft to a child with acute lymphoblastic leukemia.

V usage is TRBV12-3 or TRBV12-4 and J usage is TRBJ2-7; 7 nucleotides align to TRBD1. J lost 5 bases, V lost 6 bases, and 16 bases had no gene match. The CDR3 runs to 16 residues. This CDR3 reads CASRRYRGVSVDEQYF. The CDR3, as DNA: TGTGCCAGCAGGAGATACAGGGGAGTAAGTGTGGACGAGCAGTACTTC.

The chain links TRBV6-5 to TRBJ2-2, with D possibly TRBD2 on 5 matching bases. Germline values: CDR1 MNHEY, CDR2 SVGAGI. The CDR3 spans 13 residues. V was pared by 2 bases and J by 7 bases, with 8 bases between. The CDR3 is CASSYTSGGELFF. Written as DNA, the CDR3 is TGTGCCAGCAGTTACACCAGCGGCGGGGAGCTGTTTTTT.

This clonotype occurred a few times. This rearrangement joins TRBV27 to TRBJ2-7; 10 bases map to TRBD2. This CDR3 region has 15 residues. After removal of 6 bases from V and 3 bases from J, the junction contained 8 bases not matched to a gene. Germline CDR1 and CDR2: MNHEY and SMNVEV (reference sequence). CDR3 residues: CASRPLAGARYEQYF. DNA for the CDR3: TGTGCCAGCAGGCCCCTAGCGGGAGCCCGCTACGAGCAGTACTTC.

The CDR3 DNA is TGTGCCAGCAGCCCACGGGGCGGGGTAAGGCAGCCCCAGCATTTT. Its translation: CASSPRGGVRQPQHF. This chain connects TRBV21-1 to TRBJ1-5; the D segment call TRBD1 is taken from the table without a DNA check. TRBV21-1 is a listed pseudogene. The CDR3 is made up of 15 amino acids.

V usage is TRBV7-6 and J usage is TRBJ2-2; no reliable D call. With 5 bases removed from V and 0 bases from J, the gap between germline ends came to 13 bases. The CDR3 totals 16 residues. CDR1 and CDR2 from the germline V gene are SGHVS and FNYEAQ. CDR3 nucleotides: TGTGCCAGCAGCCGCTTGGCCGGGTCGAACACCGGGGAGCTGTTTTTT. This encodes CASSRLAGSNTGELFF. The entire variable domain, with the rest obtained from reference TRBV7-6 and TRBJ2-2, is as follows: GAGVSQSPRYKVTKRGQDVALRCDPISGHVSLYWYRQALGQGPEFLTYFNYEAQQDKSGLPNDRFSAERPEGSISTLTIQRTEQRDSAMYRCASSRLAGSNTGELFFGEGSRLTVL.